These 27 T cell receptor beta chains came from one sample sequenced in a study of T cells in Graves' hyperthyroidism and ophthalmopathy. RNA transcripts yielded amplified TCR beta CDR3 regions. Primed by the HTBI set, a first-round RT-PCR was run on the TCR CDR3. MiXCR, run by TCRdb on the multiplex PCR reads, gives a single entry per CDR3 protein. Of fewer than 200,000 distinct CDR3 sequences listed, 9.4% are singletons. The sample comprised blood. The receptors stem from a woman between 18 and 30 years old with Graves' hyperthyroidism that later progressed to Graves' ophthalmopathy.

This clonotype showed up many times. V is TRBV2 and J is TRBJ2-2; 9 bases map to TRBD2. CDR1 and CDR2 from the germline V gene are SNHLY and FYNNEI. V dropped 6 bases and J dropped 5; count of bases not matched to a gene: 4. This CDR3 is 14 amino acids long. The CDR3 DNA sequence: TGTGCCAGCAGGACTAGCGGAGCTACCGGGGAGCTGTTTTTT. Residues: CASRTSGATGELFF.

This clonotype was counted ten times or more. The chain couples TRBV20-1 to TRBJ2-7, with 10 nucleotides matching TRBD1. Germline lookup yields CDR1 DFQATT and CDR2 SNEGSKA (reference sequence). V shed 6 bases, J shed 6 bases, and the junction held 8 bases outside the gene matches. The CDR3 consists of 13 residues. CDR3 coding DNA: TGCAGTGCCAGGGGACAGGGGTTCGGCGAGCAGTACTTC. This gives the protein CSARGQGFGEQYF.

Note on this clonotype: This may be a read error: a much more frequent sequence differs by one nucleotide. As the CDR3 is not closed by the conserved phenylalanine or tryptophan, this likely results from a read error. The chain is built from TRBV10-3 and TRBJ1-2; 10 bases are a match to TRBD1. Germline CDR1 ENHRY, CDR2 SYGVKD. The junction had 4 bases not matched to a gene; V was cut back by 5 bases and J by 1 base. The CDR3 covers 15 residues. The CDR3 sequence: CAISPGTGDNYGYTL. CDR3 coding DNA: TGTGCCATCAGTCCCGGGACAGGGGATAACTATGGCTACACCCTC.

The chain carries TRBV27 and TRBJ1-1, with 7 bases lining up with TRBD1. The V gene's germline CDR1 is MNHEY and CDR2 SMNVEV (reference sequence). CDR3 length: 16 amino acids. V dropped 1 base and J dropped 0; count of bases not matched to a gene: 5. The CDR3: CASSLYTGVLNTEAFF. Written as DNA, the CDR3 is TGTGCCAGCAGTTTATATACAGGGGTTTTGAACACTGAAGCTTTCTTT.

This clonotype was detected a few times. The rearrangement uses TRBV11-2 and TRBJ1-4, with D hard to call. CDR1 and CDR2 (germline): SGHAT, FQNNGV. This CDR3 is built from 17 residues. Deletions cut 5 bases from V and 1 base from J, with 17 bases between. The CDR3 spells CASSPIRRGLTNEKLFF. The CDR3 DNA reads as TGTGCCAGCAGCCCCATTCGACGGGGTCTAACTAATGAAAAACTGTTTTTT.

The CDR3 sequence: CNVAQTSGETQYF. CDR3 coding DNA: TGCAACGTCGCTCAAACTAGCGGGGAGACCCAGTACTTC. The chain recombines TRBV29-1 with TRBJ2-5, with 9 bases lining up with TRBD2. This CDR3 is 13 amino acids long. Germline V gene data show CDR1 as SQVTM and CDR2 as ANQGSEA.

Of note for this clonotype: The conserved phenylalanine or tryptophan normally closing the CDR3 is absent here, so this likely arose from a read error. The rearrangement joins TRBV4-1 to TRBJ1-3, with D tentatively TRBD1 (6 bases). V lost 0 bases to trimming and J lost 4 bases, with 13 bases between them. Germline V lookup: CDR1 MGHRA, CDR2 YSYEKL. There are 16 residues in the CDR3. CDR3 nucleotide sequence: TGCGCCAGCAGCCAAGATGCCAGGGGCATGGGAAACACCATATATCTT. Its protein product is CASSQDARGMGNTIYL.

This clonotype showed up many times. The chain joins TRBV7-9 to TRBJ2-1; TRBD2 matches 9 bases. Germline loops: CDR1 SEHNR, CDR2 FQNEAQ (reference sequence). Trimming removed 4 bases from V and 2 bases from J; junction bases left unmatched: 6. CDR3 length equals 16 residues. CDR3 in amino acids: CASSSQGLATYNEQFF. In DNA form, the CDR3 reads TGTGCCAGCAGCTCACAAGGACTAGCGACCTACAATGAGCAGTTCTTC.

This clonotype has a handful of counts. This may stem from a read error, because a much larger clone lies one nucleotide away. The chain couples TRBV20-1 to TRBJ2-7, with TRBD2 as a possible D gene (5 bases). This CDR3 region has 11 residues. CDR1 and CDR2 (germline): DFQATT, SNEGSKA (reference sequence). The CDR3, as DNA: TGCAGTACTAGTGGCCTTTACGAGCAGTACTTC. Protein product: CSTSGLYEQYF.

A few counts support this clonotype. V is TRBV4-2 and J is TRBJ1-5; possibly TRBD1 for D (6 bases). Germline-derived CDR1 and CDR2 are LGHNA and YNFKEQ. This CDR3 is built from 15 residues. V lost 4 bases and J 5 bases, leaving 15 bases between the germline ends. CDR3 region: CASSPVGGGHQPQHF. The CDR3 DNA reads as TGTGCCAGCAGCCCCGTCGGGGGGGGCCATCAGCCCCAGCATTTT.

This clonotype was seen repeatedly, ten times or more. V is TRBV3-1 and J is TRBJ2-2; maybe TRBD1 (5 bases). Germline values: CDR1 LGHDT, CDR2 YNNKEL (reference sequence). Between the trimmed V and J ends, which lost 7 bases and 5 bases, there was a span of 14 bases. The CDR3 contains 14 residues. The CDR3 nucleotides are TGTGCCAGCACCTCGGACACAATTACCGGGGAGCTGTTTTTT. Protein sequence: CASTSDTITGELFF.

This clonotype was detected ten times or more. CDR3 DNA: TGTGCCAGCAGTTTGGCCCTCAGGGCGCGTGGGGAGCTGTTTTTT. The encoded protein is CASSLALRARGELFF. J is TRBJ2-2 and V is TRBV12-3 or TRBV12-4, with a possible D match to TRBD1 (5 bases). Trimming shortened V by 3 bases and J by 8 bases, and 16 bases separated the two germline ends. The CDR3 sequence is 15 residues long.

This clonotype was seen a handful of times. The rearrangement uses TRBV4-2 and TRBJ2-3; a weak D match, TRBD2 (6 bases). V lost 1 base, J lost 6 bases, and 14 bases lay in between. The germline CDR1 and CDR2 sequences are LGHNA and YNFKEQ. The CDR3 covers 15 residues. The CDR3 sequence is CASSQGRANEDTQYF. CDR3 nucleotide sequence: TGTGCCAGCAGCCAAGGGAGGGCAAACGAGGATACGCAGTATTTT.

This clonotype has at least ten counts. The J gene is TRBJ2-3, the V gene TRBV20-1; 10 bases agree with TRBD2. There are 15 residues in the CDR3. Germline loops: CDR1 DFQATT, CDR2 SNEGSKA (reference sequence). The V gene end was trimmed by 5 bases and the J gene end by 2 bases; junction bases not matched to a gene: 7. In DNA form, the CDR3 reads TGCAGTGCTCACGCCGGGACTAGCGACACAGATACGCAGTATTTT. It encodes CSAHAGTSDTDTQYF.

This clonotype was seen only a few times. The V and J genes are TRBV5-1 and TRBJ2-5; D uncertain. Per the germline V gene, CDR1 is SGHRS and CDR2 is YFSETQ. The CDR3 covers 15 residues. Trimming pared 4 bases from V and 3 bases from J, leaving 16 bases between. The CDR3: CASSTSLPREETQYF. The CDR3 region has the DNA TGCGCCAGCAGCACCTCACTCCCGCGTGAAGAGACCCAGTACTTC.

This clonotype was detected ten times or more. The genes are TRBV7-8 and TRBJ1-2; 7 positions match TRBD1. V dropped 6 bases and J dropped 6; count of bases not matched to a gene: 10. CDR1 SGHVS and CDR2 FQNEAQ come from the germline V gene. This CDR3 is built from 14 residues. DNA of the CDR3: TGTGCCAGCAGGCCCTTTGGGCAGGGGGATGGCTACACCTTC. It yields the protein CASRPFGQGDGYTF. Using reference TRBV7-8 and TRBJ1-2 for the parts outside the CDR3, the full variable domain is GAGVSQSPRYKVAKRGQDVALRCDPISGHVSLFWYQQALGQGPEFLTYFQNEAQLDKSGLPSDRFFAERPEGSVSTLKIQRTQQEDSAVYLCASRPFGQGDGYTFGSGTRLTVV.

Notes on this clonotype: It is likely a read error, because the conserved phenylalanine at the end of the CDR3 is missing. V usage is TRBV6-2 or TRBV6-3 and J usage is TRBJ1-5; possible D gene TRBD1, 5 bases. Germline V gives CDR1 MNHEY, CDR2 SVGEGT. This CDR3 spans 17 amino acids. V gave up 0 bases and J gave up 2 bases, with 14 bases separating them. The CDR3 DNA is TGTGCCAGCAGTTACTCTCCCCGGGGGGGTGGCAATCAGCCCCAGCATCTT. Amino acids: CASSYSPRGGGNQPQHL.

This clonotype occurred once. The chain joins TRBV6-2 or TRBV6-3 to TRBJ1-4; D possibly corresponds to TRBD1 (6 bases). Germline loops: CDR1 MNHEY, CDR2 SVGEGT. This CDR3 comprises 18 residues. V shed 4 bases and J shed 1 base, with 19 bases lying between them. The CDR3 here is CASSSGTNGILTNEKLFF. The CDR3 nucleotides are TGTGCCAGCAGTTCCGGGACAAACGGAATTCTAACTAATGAAAAACTGTTTTTT.

This clonotype occurred a few times. A single base separates this from a much larger clone, so it may be a read error. J is TRBJ2-3 and V is TRBV7-2; D not resolved. Germline CDR1 and CDR2: SGHTA and FQGNSA. The CDR3 is 13 amino acids. In DNA, the CDR3 is TGTGCCAGCAGCATAGCCGTTATTGGTACGCAGTATTTT. Translation gives CASSIAVIGTQYF.

This clonotype was counted at least ten times. The gene calls are TRBV3-1 and TRBJ2-7; 7 nucleotides align to TRBD2. The length of the CDR3 is 15 residues. J was trimmed by 2 bases and V by 1 base; bases with no gene match: 5. Germline-derived CDR1 and CDR2 are LGHDT and YNNKEL (reference sequence). CDR3 in DNA: TGTGCCAGCAGCCAAGCGGGGCTAGCGGCCTACGAGCAGTACTTC. The encoded protein is CASSQAGLAAYEQYF.

This clonotype was recorded at least ten times. J is TRBJ2-3 and V is TRBV6-1, with D possibly being TRBD1 (8 bases). V was shortened by 8 bases and J by 3 bases, with 15 bases between the two germline ends. Germline CDR1 and CDR2: MNHNS and SASEGT. The CDR3 consists of 14 residues. The CDR3 loop is CASLTGGGTDTQYF. DNA of the CDR3: TGTGCCAGCCTAACAGGGGGGGGAACAGATACGCAGTATTTT.

This clonotype was recorded many times. CDR3 amino acids: CASSTLAGGLNEQFF. CDR3 in DNA: TGTGCCAGCAGTACGCTAGCGGGAGGCCTGAATGAGCAGTTCTTC. The chain couples TRBV6-2 or TRBV6-3 to TRBJ2-1, with 11 bases identical to TRBD2. CDR3 length: 15 amino acids. Germline trimming cut 5 bases from V and 7 bases from J; bases unmatched to any gene: 7. Looked up from germline, CDR1 is MNHEY and CDR2 is SVGEGT.

This clonotype was found many times. The chain joins TRBV5-1 to TRBJ2-3, with a weak D call TRBD1 (6 bases). CDR3 size: 14 residues. The V end lost 4 bases, the J end lost 2 bases, and 11 bases lay between the germline ends. Germline V gene lookup returns CDR1 SGHRS and CDR2 YFSETQ. CDR3 nucleotides: TGCGCCAGCAGCGTAGGACAGCACACAGATACGCAGTATTTT. Residues: CASSVGQHTDTQYF.

Ten or more counts support this clonotype. This chain links TRBV7-9 with TRBJ1-2; D perhaps matches TRBD1 (5 bases). Germline V gene data show CDR1 as SEHNR and CDR2 as FQNEAQ (reference sequence). This CDR3 is 15 amino acids long. With 0 bases removed from V and 4 bases from J, the gap between germline ends came to 12 bases. The CDR3 loop reads CASSLAPGVGYGYTF. DNA for the CDR3: TGTGCCAGCAGCTTAGCACCGGGGGTCGGCTATGGCTACACCTTC.

The chain carries TRBV7-2 and TRBJ2-7; no reliable D call. The V end lost 0 bases, the J end lost 5 bases, and 8 bases lay between the germline ends. This CDR3 spans 13 amino acids. Germline V lookup: CDR1 SGHTA, CDR2 FQGNSA. CDR3 sequence: CASSLALSHEQYF. CDR3 nucleotide sequence: TGTGCCAGCAGCTTAGCACTAAGCCACGAGCAGTACTTC.

This clonotype has a count of ten or more. The chain combines TRBV6-1 with TRBJ2-4, with 7 bases that match TRBD1. Germline V gives CDR1 MNHNS, CDR2 SASEGT. CDR3 length: 14 residues. V trimming: 5 bases; J trimming: 2 bases; junction bases outside the gene matches: 3. Written as DNA, the CDR3 is TGTGCCAGCAGTACGACAGGGTCCAAAAACATTCAGTACTTC. Its protein is CASSTTGSKNIQYF.

This clonotype was picked up many times. The V call is TRBV3-1, the J call TRBJ2-7, with 10 bases identical to TRBD2. Germline loops: CDR1 LGHDT, CDR2 YNNKEL (reference sequence). This CDR3 comprises 16 residues. Trimming at V came to 4 bases and at J to 3 bases, leaving 9 bases not matched to a gene. This chain's CDR3 is CASSPTLSGGNYEQYF. In nucleotides, the CDR3 is TGTGCCAGCAGCCCGACCCTTAGCGGGGGGAACTACGAGCAGTACTTC.